Presented here are 28 T cell receptor beta chains from one specimen sequenced in a study of Graves' ophthalmopathy and Graves' hyperthyroidism (dated by TCRdb to 2017 to 2018). The sequencer listed for this sample is Illumina HiSeq 2000. TCR beta CDR3 regions were amplified from RNA transcripts for repertoire sequencing. A first-round RT-PCR used HTBI primers with the Qiagen OneStep RT-PCR kit, followed by a second-round multiplex PCR, size selection and purification. The public reads were quality trimmed at Q25 with fastp and then assembled into clones with MiXCR by TCRdb, keeping productive beta chains. Rows with one shared CDR3 protein collapse into an entry with the most common genes and DNA. The sample table lists about 170,000 distinct CDR3 sequences, roughly two fifths of them with a count of one. The ten largest clones take up about 6% of the sample. Sequences were obtained from peripheral blood. Every receptor here comes from a middle-aged woman with Graves' ophthalmopathy. Donor details come from another sample of the same person, matched by shared clones.

This clonotype was seen many times. The chain couples TRBV20-1 to TRBJ2-7, with TRBD2 identical over 9 bases. The germline CDR1 and CDR2 sequences are DFQATT and SNEGSKA (reference sequence). The J segment lost 0 bases and the V segment lost 3 bases, leaving 6 bases of the junction unmatched. The CDR3 is 15 residues long. Written as DNA, the CDR3 is TGCAGTGCTAGTTTTGCTAGCGGGAACTCCTACGAGCAGTACTTC. It codes for CSASFASGNSYEQYF.

This rearrangement joins TRBV18 to TRBJ2-5, with D unresolved. The CDR3 totals 14 residues. From germline, CDR1 is KGHSH and CDR2 LQKENI. Trimming stripped 2 bases from V and 5 bases from J, with 12 bases between. CDR3 loop: CASSPNGSGETQYF. CDR3 in DNA: TGTGCCAGCTCACCAAACGGATCTGGGGAGACCCAGTACTTC.

This clonotype was counted many times. This chain uses TRBV20-1 with TRBJ1-5; tentative D call: TRBD1 (6 bases). This CDR3 contains 14 residues. CDR1 DFQATT and CDR2 SNEGSKA come from the germline V gene (reference sequence). The V end was cut by 0 bases, the J end by 6 bases, with 12 bases between. The CDR3 DNA is TGCAGTGCTAGAGATCGGCAGGGGCTTCAGCCCCAGCATTTT. Translation gives CSARDRQGLQPQHF.

This clonotype was counted many times. The genes are TRBV9 and TRBJ1-3, with D maybe TRBD1 (5 bases). Between the trimmed V and J ends, which lost 0 bases and 0 bases, there was a span of 7 bases. CDR1 SGDLS and CDR2 YYNGEE come from the germline V gene. This CDR3 has 15 amino acids. The CDR3 reads CASSVEGSSGNTIYF. The CDR3 DNA is TGTGCCAGCAGCGTAGAGGGGTCCTCTGGAAACACCATATATTTT.

The V and J genes are TRBV6-1 and TRBJ1-5; D is unresolved. V was clipped by 1 base and J by 9 bases, with 16 bases between them. Germline CDR1 and CDR2: MNHNS and SASEGT. This CDR3 has 15 amino acids. The CDR3 reads CASSEVRASFRPQHF. The CDR3 coding sequence is TGTGCCAGCAGTGAAGTAAGGGCATCTTTTAGGCCCCAGCATTTT.

At least ten counts were recorded for this clonotype. V and J are TRBV12-3 or TRBV12-4 and TRBJ1-5; 7 positions agree with TRBD1. CDR3 length: 16 amino acids. With V trimmed by 2 bases and J by 6 bases, 10 bases remained unmatched. The CDR3 sequence is CASSLSRQGDSQPQHF. CDR3 DNA: TGTGCCAGCAGTTTATCGAGGCAGGGGGATTCTCAGCCCCAGCATTTT.

The chain recombines TRBV28 with TRBJ2-7; D is ambiguous. The CDR3 runs 13 residues. Germline V gene lookup returns CDR1 MDHEN and CDR2 SYDVKM. V dropped 2 bases and J dropped 5 bases, with 10 bases sitting between them. The chain's CDR3 is CASSLEVLNEQYF. DNA for the CDR3: TGTGCCAGCAGTTTAGAGGTTCTCAACGAGCAGTACTTC.

In this sample, this clonotype turned up many times. The chain carries TRBV7-8 and TRBJ2-2; D ambiguous. V was pared by 5 bases and J by 4 bases, with 14 bases between. Germline V lookup: CDR1 SGHVS, CDR2 FQNEAQ. This CDR3 comprises 15 residues. For the CDR3, the DNA is TGTGCCAGCAGCCAACAAAAGGGTTCCACCGGGGAGCTGTTTTTT. Protein: CASSQQKGSTGELFF.

There are many counts of this clonotype. J is TRBJ2-7 and V is TRBV12-3 or TRBV12-4, with 7 bases aligning to TRBD1. V trimming: 6 bases; J trimming: 0 bases; junction bases outside the gene matches: 5. The CDR3 runs to 14 residues. The CDR3 protein is CASRRQGSSYEQYF. The CDR3, as DNA: TGTGCCAGCAGAAGACAGGGTTCCTCCTACGAGCAGTACTTC.

In this sample, this clonotype turned up a few times. The V and J genes are TRBV6-5 and TRBJ1-2, with D perhaps TRBD1 (6 bases). The CDR3 sequence is 13 residues long. V was shortened by 2 bases and J by 8 bases, with 12 bases between the two germline ends. Germline V lookup: CDR1 MNHEY, CDR2 SVGAGI. CDR3 region: CASSYTQGMGYTF. The CDR3 DNA follows: TGTGCCAGCAGTTACACCCAGGGGATGGGCTACACCTTC.

The chain's CDR3 is CASSELASGTYEQYF. In nucleotides, the CDR3 is TGTGCCAGCAGTGAATTGGCTAGCGGGACCTACGAGCAGTACTTC. The chain recombines TRBV6-1 with TRBJ2-7, with TRBD2 identical over 9 bases. CDR1 is MNHNS and CDR2 is SASEGT in the germline V gene. CDR3 length equals 15 residues. J gave up 2 bases and V 2 bases, and 4 bases lay outside the gene matches.

This clonotype was counted ten times or more. This chain uses TRBV15 with TRBJ2-7; D unclear. Trimming pared 1 base from V and 3 bases from J, leaving 4 bases between. The CDR3 loop spans 12 amino acids. Germline V gene lookup returns CDR1 LNHNV and CDR2 YYDKDF (reference sequence). CDR3 in DNA: TGTGCCACCAGCAGAGTTTACTACGAGCAGTACTTC. It codes for CATSRVYYEQYF. Combining the CDR3 with reference TRBV15 and TRBJ2-7 gives the whole variable domain DAMVIQNPRYQVTQFGKPVTLSCSQTLNHNVMYWYQQKSSQAPKLLFHYYDKDFNNEADTPDNFQSRRPNTSFCFLDIRSPGLGDTAMYLCATSRVYYEQYFGPGTRLTVT.

In this sample, this clonotype turned up once. Here the CDR3 reads CAIMERDGENTEAFF. DNA of the CDR3: TGTGCCATCATGGAGAGGGACGGAGAGAACACTGAAGCTTTCTTT. V gene TRBV10-3 combines with J gene TRBJ1-1; a weak D match, TRBD1 (5 bases). V was clipped by 7 bases and J by 1 base, with 16 bases between them. The germline gives CDR1 ENHRY, CDR2 SYGVKD. The CDR3 is made up of 15 amino acids.

This clonotype was picked up many times. The chain carries TRBV20-1 and TRBJ2-7; 8 positions match TRBD2. The CDR3 totals 15 residues. Germline CDR1 is DFQATT and CDR2 is SNEGSKA (reference sequence). Losses at the gene ends were 3 bases for V and 0 bases for J; bases not matched to a gene: 7. The CDR3 DNA is TGCAGTGCTAGTTCGGTCCGGGAGGGCTCCTACGAGCAGTACTTC. Protein product: CSASSVREGSYEQYF.

In its sample, this clonotype was seen many times. The J gene is TRBJ1-1, the V gene TRBV19; D uncertain. V lost 0 bases to trimming and J lost 6 bases, with 14 bases between them. Germline V gene sequence: CDR1 LNHDA, CDR2 SQIVND (reference sequence). The CDR3 sequence is 15 residues long. In DNA, the CDR3 is TGTGCCAGTAGTATAGATCCAATCAATTCGGCTGAAGCTTTCTTT. Translated, it gives CASSIDPINSAEAFF. Full variable domain (remainder filled in from reference TRBV19 and TRBJ1-1): DGGITQSPKYLFRKEGQNVTLSCEQNLNHDAMYWYRQDPGQGLRLIYYSQIVNDFQKGDIAEGYSVSREKKESFPLTVTSAQKNPTAFYLCASSIDPINSAEAFFGQGTRLTVV.

The chain links TRBV11-2 to TRBJ2-7, with 11 bases identical to TRBD2. This CDR3 is 14 amino acids long. J was trimmed by 6 bases and V by 5 bases; bases with no gene match: 6. Germline lookup yields CDR1 SGHAT and CDR2 FQNNGV. The DNA for the CDR3 is TGTGCCAGCAGCACTACTAGCGGGAGTGTCGAGCAGTACTTC. Translation gives CASSTTSGSVEQYF.

By share of the sample, this clonotype is medium-sized. V usage is TRBV7-2 and J usage is TRBJ2-4; D uncertain. V gave up 1 base and J gave up 6 bases, with 1 base separating them. The CDR3 runs 11 residues. CDR1 and CDR2 (germline): SGHTA, FQGNSA. CDR3 DNA: TGTGCCAGCAGCTTAGGAAACATTCAGTACTTC. Residues: CASSLGNIQYF.

This chain links TRBV4-1 with TRBJ2-7; no clear D. The germline V and J ends were trimmed by 4 bases and 4 bases, with 20 bases remaining between them. Germline assignment: CDR1 MGHRA and CDR2 YSYEKL. The CDR3 runs 16 residues. As DNA, the CDR3 is TGCGCCAGCAGCCCCGAGAAACCTATTTCGTCTTACGAGCAGTACTTC. This gives the protein CASSPEKPISSYEQYF.

The chain has TRBV20-1 and TRBJ1-1; no reliable D call. V gave up 0 bases and J gave up 6 bases, with 17 bases separating them. In germline, CDR1 is DFQATT, CDR2 SNEGSKA (reference sequence). The CDR3 length is 15 residues. CDR3 amino acids: CSARDLGSRTPEAFF. The CDR3 nucleotides read TGCAGTGCTAGAGATCTGGGCTCCCGGACCCCTGAAGCTTTCTTT.

The V gene is TRBV6-1, the J gene TRBJ2-7; the D gene is possibly TRBD2 (5 bases). The V gene's germline CDR1 is MNHNS and CDR2 SASEGT. This CDR3 region has 12 residues. Trimming cost V 7 bases and J 3 bases, with 10 bases left between them. CDR3 sequence (DNA): TGTGCCAGCACCGAAGGAGGCTACGAGCAGTACTTC. Amino acids: CASTEGGYEQYF.

In its sample, this clonotype was seen many times. V and J are TRBV7-2 and TRBJ1-3, with D hard to call. CDR3 length: 13 amino acids. V was trimmed by 2 bases and J by 2 bases, leaving 4 bases between them. The germline CDR1 and CDR2 sequences are SGHTA and FQGNSA. The CDR3 protein is CASSLRAGNTIYF. CDR3 nucleotides: TGTGCCAGCAGCTTACGCGCTGGAAACACCATATATTTT.

This clonotype was counted at least ten times. The rearrangement joins TRBV11-2 to TRBJ1-6, with unresolved D. CDR3 length: 13 amino acids. The V gene lost 1 base and the J gene lost 7 bases, with 5 bases spanning the gap. Germline V gene sequence: CDR1 SGHAT, CDR2 FQNNGV. The CDR3 protein is CASSLGQNSPLHF. The CDR3 bases are TGTGCCAGCAGCTTAGGGCAGAATTCACCCCTCCACTTT.

This clonotype was seen at least ten times. The gene calls are TRBV6-1 and TRBJ1-5; D is unresolved. The V gene lost 0 bases and the J gene lost 3 bases, with 9 bases spanning the gap. Germline V gene lookup returns CDR1 MNHNS and CDR2 SASEGT. This CDR3 comprises 15 residues. CDR3 protein: CASSEAGGVNQPQHF. As DNA, the CDR3 is TGTGCCAGCAGTGAAGCGGGTGGTGTCAATCAGCCCCAGCATTTT.

CDR3 residues: CAISGGINTEAFF. The CDR3 DNA is TGTGCCATCAGTGGGGGGATTAACACTGAAGCTTTCTTT. The V gene is TRBV10-3, the J gene TRBJ1-1, with a weak D call TRBD1 (5 bases). Germline lookup yields CDR1 ENHRY and CDR2 SYGVKD. This CDR3 has 13 residues. Trimming shortened V by 4 bases and J by 2 bases, and 8 bases separated the two germline ends.

This clonotype has a count of ten or more. The rearrangement links TRBV2 to TRBJ1-2, with 7 bases identical to TRBD1. The CDR3 has 14 amino acids. Germline CDR1 and CDR2: SNHLY and FYNNEI. The V and J ends lost 6 bases and 7 bases, in that order; junction bases with no gene match: 11. The CDR3 region is CASRTTGVASGYTF. The DNA for the CDR3 is TGTGCCAGCAGGACCACAGGGGTAGCTAGTGGCTACACCTTC.

This chain uses TRBV12-3 or TRBV12-4 with TRBJ1-1; 10 positions agree with TRBD1. V lost 8 bases to trimming and J lost 0 bases; unmatched junction nucleotides: 6. This CDR3 spans 15 amino acids. The CDR3 protein is CASGAGTGVNTEAFF. The CDR3 DNA sequence: TGTGCCAGCGGGGCCGGGACAGGGGTGAACACTGAAGCTTTCTTT.

In its sample, this clonotype was seen many times. This chain connects TRBV3-1 to TRBJ1-6; D call uncertain. Trimming removed 1 base from V and 0 bases from J, with 7 bases in between. Germline values: CDR1 LGHDT, CDR2 YNNKEL (reference sequence). The CDR3 loop spans 16 amino acids. Here the CDR3 reads CASSQAGSSYNSPLHF. CDR3 DNA sequence: TGTGCCAGCAGCCAAGCTGGGAGCTCCTATAATTCACCCCTCCACTTT.

This clonotype showed up many times. The V call is TRBV11-1, the J call TRBJ1-1, with 8 bases fitting TRBD1. The CDR3 is made up of 16 amino acids. CDR1 is SGHAT, CDR2 FQDESV, per germline (reference sequence). V lost 4 bases, J lost 1 base, and 8 bases stayed unmatched. This CDR3 reads CASSSPAGTGNTEAFF. The CDR3 nucleotides are TGTGCCAGCAGCTCACCTGCCGGGACAGGGAACACTGAAGCTTTCTTT. The full variable domain, in which reference TRBV11-1 and TRBJ1-1 provide the parts outside the CDR3, is EAEVAQSPRYKITEKSQAVAFWCDPISGHATLYWYRQILGQGPELLVQFQDESVVDDSQLPKDRFSAERLKGVDSTLKIQPAELGDSAMYLCASSSPAGTGNTEAFFGQGTRLTVV.